This T cell receptor (beta chain) was sequenced in a study of control samples from healthy donors and cancer patients. V dropped 6 bases and J dropped 7 bases, with 12 bases sitting between them. The germline V gene encodes CDR1 SNHLY and CDR2 FYNNEI. The CDR3 is 12 amino acids. Method: immunoSEQ multiplex PCR; TCRdb's copy keeps in-frame clones and lacks some. The sample records roughly 450,000 clones, 75% to 95% being singletons. The sample consisted of PBMCs. The source of this sequence is a middle-aged man with head and neck cancer. The J gene is TRBJ1-1, the V gene TRBV2; D call uncertain. The CDR3 bases are TGTGCCAGCAGAATACTCCTTGTTGAAGCTTTCTTT. Amino acids: CASRILLVEAFF.